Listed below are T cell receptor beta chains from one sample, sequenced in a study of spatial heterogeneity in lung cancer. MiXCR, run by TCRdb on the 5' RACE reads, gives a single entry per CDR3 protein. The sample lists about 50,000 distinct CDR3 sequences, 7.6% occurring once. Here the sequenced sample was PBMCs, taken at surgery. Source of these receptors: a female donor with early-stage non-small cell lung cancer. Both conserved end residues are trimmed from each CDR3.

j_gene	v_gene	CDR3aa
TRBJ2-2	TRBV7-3	ASSTGLNTGELF
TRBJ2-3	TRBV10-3	AIMGGLGDTQY
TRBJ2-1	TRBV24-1	ATSDSIYNEQF
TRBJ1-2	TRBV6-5	ASRAGAASGYT
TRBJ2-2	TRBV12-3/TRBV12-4	ASTPDSGELF
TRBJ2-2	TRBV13	ASRRQGWTGELF
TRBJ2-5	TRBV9	ASSVDVSSSGVQETQY
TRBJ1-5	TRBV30	AWSRHGTAGANQPQH
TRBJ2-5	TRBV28	ASSLWSGLGKATGGGDQETQY
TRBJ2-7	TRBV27	ASSFGGAVNEQY
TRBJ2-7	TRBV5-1	ASSYTSAYEQY
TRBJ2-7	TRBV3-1	ASSQEGAYSYEQY
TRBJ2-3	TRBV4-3	ASSPGQGLQY
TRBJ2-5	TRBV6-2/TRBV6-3	ASSYLEELAGVWETQY
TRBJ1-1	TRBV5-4	ASSLGPGPRATEAF
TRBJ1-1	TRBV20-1	SAEEDWNTEAF
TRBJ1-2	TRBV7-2	ASSSSGKRGYT
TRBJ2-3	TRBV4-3	ASSPNLDLTPLADTQY
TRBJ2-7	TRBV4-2	ASSQDTGGDLAAYEQY
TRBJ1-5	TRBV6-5	ASREPRSETRTRGNQPQH
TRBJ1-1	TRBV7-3	ASSLGPGTTEAF
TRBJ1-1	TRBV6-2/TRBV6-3	ASSHRPNTEAF
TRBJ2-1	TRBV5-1	ASSDGTDSYNEQF
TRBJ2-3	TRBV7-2	ASSLYNQGAIDTQY
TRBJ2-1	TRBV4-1	ASSQVDMGFSYNEQF
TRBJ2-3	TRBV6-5	ASRSFPETADTQY
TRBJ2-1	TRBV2	ASRDGTGGNNEQF
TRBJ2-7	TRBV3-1	ASSQGGGRGVNEQY
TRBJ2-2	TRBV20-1	SAPRGGANTGELF
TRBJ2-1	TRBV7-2	ASSLFVFRRGGGGTENEQF
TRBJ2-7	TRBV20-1	SARALNRDRSYEQY
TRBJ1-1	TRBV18	ASSLTQGGTEAF
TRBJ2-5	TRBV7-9	ASSLGQGMDETQY
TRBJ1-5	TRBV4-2	ASSQDQEHSNQPQH
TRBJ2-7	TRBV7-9	ASSTGTSGLSYEQY
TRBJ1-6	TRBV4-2	ASSQGNSPLH
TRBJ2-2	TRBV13	ASSLDRANTGELF
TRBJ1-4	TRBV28	ASSFSGGSEKLF
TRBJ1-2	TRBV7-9	ASSLETGLINQGYT
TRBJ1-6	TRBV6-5	ASRRGGGISYNSPLH
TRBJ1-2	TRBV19	ASSMPWDRRPNYGYT
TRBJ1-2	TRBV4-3	ASSQDSPGAATNYGYT
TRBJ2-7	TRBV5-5	ASRLAGIAGGYEQY
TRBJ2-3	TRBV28	ASSSTPAGGFVSTDTQY
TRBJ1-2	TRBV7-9	ASGVQGRGMYGYT
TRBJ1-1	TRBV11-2	ASSRTLGQGGNTEAF
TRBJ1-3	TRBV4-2	ASSQEWRGRSGNTIY
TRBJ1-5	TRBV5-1	ASSPQGTGNQPQH
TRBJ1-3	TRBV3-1	ASSKDRSAAGNTIY
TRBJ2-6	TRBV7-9	ASSPGTGANVLT
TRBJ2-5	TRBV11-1	ASSLIGQELQETQY
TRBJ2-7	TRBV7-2	ASSLPGTSGGVVQY